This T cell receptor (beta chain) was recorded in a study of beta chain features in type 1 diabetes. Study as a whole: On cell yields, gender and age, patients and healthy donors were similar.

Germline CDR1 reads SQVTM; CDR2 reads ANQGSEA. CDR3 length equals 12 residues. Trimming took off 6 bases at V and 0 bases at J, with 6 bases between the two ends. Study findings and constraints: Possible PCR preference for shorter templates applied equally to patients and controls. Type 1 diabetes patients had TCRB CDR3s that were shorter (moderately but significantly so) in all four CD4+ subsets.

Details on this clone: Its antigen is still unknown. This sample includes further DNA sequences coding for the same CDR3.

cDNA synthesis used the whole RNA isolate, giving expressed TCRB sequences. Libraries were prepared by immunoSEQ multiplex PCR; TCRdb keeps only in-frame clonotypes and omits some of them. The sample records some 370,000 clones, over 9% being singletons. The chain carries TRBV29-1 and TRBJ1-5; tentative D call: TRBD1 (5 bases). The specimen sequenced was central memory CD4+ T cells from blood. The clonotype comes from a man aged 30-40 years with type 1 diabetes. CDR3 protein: CSVRDSNQPQHF. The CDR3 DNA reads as TGCAGCGTCAGGGATAGCAATCAGCCCCAGCATTTT.